Shown below are 11 T cell receptor beta chains from a single sample sequenced in a study of T cells in Graves' hyperthyroidism and ophthalmopathy (dated by TCRdb to about 2019). To prepare the library, multiplex PCR was applied. Sequenced on an Illumina HiSeq 2000. Amplification of TCR beta CDR3 regions was carried out from RNA transcripts. The TCR CDR3 was subjected to a first round of RT-PCR using the HTBI primer set and the Qiagen OneStep RT-PCR kit. TCRdb reanalyzed the raw reads on its own, using fastp at Q25 for trimming and MiXCR for clone calling, and kept in-frame beta chains. Merged by CDR3 protein, the rows form single entries marked with the most common genes and DNA. The sample data list a few hundred thousand distinct CDR3 sequences, and approximately 19% of these were observed just once. Together, the top ten hold under 45% of the sample. The sample comprised blood. The receptors here all came from a man aged 50 to 59 with Graves' ophthalmopathy.

V usage is TRBV7-9 and J usage is TRBJ2-5; perhaps TRBD2 as D (6 bases). This CDR3 spans 14 amino acids. Germline values: CDR1 SEHNR, CDR2 FQNEAQ (reference sequence). V dropped 3 bases and J dropped 5 bases, with 13 bases sitting between them. The CDR3 is CASSLASSVETQYF. CDR3 bases: TGTGCCAGCAGCTTGGCCTCTAGCGTGGAGACCCAGTACTTC. The full variable domain, its missing parts supplied by reference TRBV7-9 and TRBJ2-5, is DTGVSQNPRHKITKRGQNVTFRCDPISEHNRLYWYRQTLGQGPEFLTYFQNEAQLEKSRLLSDRFSAERPKGSFSTLEIQRTEQGDSAMYLCASSLASSVETQYFGPGTRLLVL.

This clonotype was observed at least ten times. V usage is TRBV6-1 and J usage is TRBJ2-3; TRBD2 matches at 11 bases. This CDR3 is 16 amino acids long. V lost 8 bases, J lost 5 bases, and 12 bases stayed unmatched. Per the germline V gene, CDR1 is MNHNS and CDR2 is SASEGT. The CDR3 is CASSPQLAGVRDTQYF. DNA of the CDR3: TGTGCCAGCTCCCCCCAACTAGCGGGAGTTAGAGATACGCAGTATTTT.

This chain links TRBV19 with TRBJ1-1; TRBD1 matches at 9 bases. Germline lookup yields CDR1 LNHDA and CDR2 SQIVND (reference sequence). The CDR3 length is 13 residues. Losses at the gene ends were 8 bases for V and 3 bases for J; bases not matched to a gene: 4. The CDR3 nucleotides are TGTGCCAGTGGTCACAGGGGGCACACTGAAGCTTTCTTT. It encodes CASGHRGHTEAFF.

With respect to this clonotype: A much larger clone differs from this one at a single base, so this may be a read error. The rearrangement joins TRBV24-1 to TRBJ2-3; TRBD1 matches 7 bases. Trimming cost V 7 bases and J 1 base; bases outside gene matches: 7. The germline V gene has CDR1 KGHDR and CDR2 SFDVKD. This CDR3 is built from 15 residues. The CDR3 region has the DNA TGTGCCACCAGCTGGTCAGGGGGTGGCACAGATACGCAGTATTTT. Encoded protein: CATSWSGGGTDTQYF.

A single count supports this clonotype. The chain carries TRBV11-2 and TRBJ2-3, with 9 nucleotides matching TRBD1. This CDR3 region has 14 residues. Losses at the gene ends were 5 bases for V and 4 bases for J; bases not matched to a gene: 4. The germline V gene encodes CDR1 SGHAT and CDR2 FQNNGV. In DNA form, the CDR3 reads TGTGCCAGCAGCCCTGGGACAGGGTCAGATACGCAGTATTTT. This codes for CASSPGTGSDTQYF.

This clonotype was counted only a few times. The chain employs TRBV4-1 and TRBJ2-1; D may be TRBD1 or TRBD2 (5 bases each). V was pared by 3 bases and J by 3 bases, with 9 bases between. Per the germline V gene, CDR1 is MGHRA and CDR2 is YSYEKL. CDR3 size: 14 residues. The CDR3: CASSQEDNYNEQFF. DNA of the CDR3: TGCGCCAGCAGCCAGGAGGACAACTACAATGAGCAGTTCTTC.

This clonotype was seen at least ten times. The chain uses TRBV12-5 and TRBJ2-1; 9 nucleotides line up with TRBD2. The CDR3 totals 16 residues. Losses at the gene ends were 2 bases for V and 5 bases for J; bases not matched to a gene: 7. From germline, CDR1 is LGHNT and CDR2 FRNRAP. DNA for the CDR3: TGTGCTAGTGGTTTGCGGCTAGCGGGGCTAGACAATGAGCAGTTCTTC. As protein: CASGLRLAGLDNEQFF.

This clonotype was counted between two and nine times. The chain has TRBV6-1 and TRBJ1-5, with 7 bases that match TRBD1. Trimming cost V 5 bases and J 3 bases; bases outside gene matches: 10. This CDR3 has 16 residues. Germline CDR1 and CDR2: MNHNS and SASEGT. In DNA form, the CDR3 reads TGTGCCAGCAGTCCTATTACAGGGGCGGTCAATCAGCCCCAGCATTTT. Its protein product is CASSPITGAVNQPQHF.

This clonotype was detected a few times. The chain carries TRBV20-1 and TRBJ2-1; D is perhaps TRBD1 (5 bases). Germline V gene lookup returns CDR1 DFQATT and CDR2 SNEGSKA (reference sequence). The V gene lost 3 bases and the J gene lost 7 bases, with 13 bases spanning the gap. There are 13 residues in the CDR3. Here the CDR3 reads CSARPQGINEQFF. CDR3 coding DNA: TGCAGTGCTAGGCCCCAGGGAATAAATGAGCAGTTCTTC.

In its sample, this clonotype was seen many times. This chain joins TRBV2 and TRBJ1-5, with unresolved D. The CDR3 loop spans 15 amino acids. The V gene lost 2 bases and the J gene lost 5 bases, with 13 bases spanning the gap. CDR1 and CDR2 (germline): SNHLY, FYNNEI. CDR3 residues: CASSEYLGLDQPQHF. CDR3 DNA: TGTGCCAGCAGTGAATACTTAGGTTTAGATCAGCCCCAGCATTTT.

This clonotype came up a few times. The chain is built from TRBV20-1 and TRBJ2-3; D might be TRBD2 (6 bases). The germline V gene encodes CDR1 DFQATT and CDR2 SNEGSKA (reference sequence). The CDR3 loop spans 16 amino acids. Trimming removed 0 bases from V and 0 bases from J, with 13 bases in between. CDR3 amino acids: CSARDGVADSTDTQYF. Written as DNA, the CDR3 is TGCAGTGCTAGAGATGGGGTAGCGGACAGCACAGATACGCAGTATTTT.